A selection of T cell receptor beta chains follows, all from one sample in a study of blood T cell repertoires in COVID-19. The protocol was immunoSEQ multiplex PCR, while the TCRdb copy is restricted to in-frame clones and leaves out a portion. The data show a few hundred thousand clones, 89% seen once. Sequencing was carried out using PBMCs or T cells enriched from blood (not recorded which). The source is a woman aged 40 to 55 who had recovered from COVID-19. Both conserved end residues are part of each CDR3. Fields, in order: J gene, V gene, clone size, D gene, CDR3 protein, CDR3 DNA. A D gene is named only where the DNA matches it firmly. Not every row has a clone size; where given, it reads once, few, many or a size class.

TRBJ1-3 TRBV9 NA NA CASSPRGNTIYF TGTGCCAGCAGCCCCAGGGGAAACACCATATATTTT
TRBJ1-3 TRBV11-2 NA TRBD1 CASSLDRVAGNTIYF TGTGCCAGCAGCTTGGACAGGGTTGCCGGAAACACCATATATTTT
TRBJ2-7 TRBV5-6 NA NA CASSRDSYEQYF TGTGCCAGCAGCCGCGACAGCTACGAGCAGTACTTC
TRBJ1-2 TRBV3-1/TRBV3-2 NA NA CASSQTRTGGGYTF TGTGCCAGCAGCCAAACTAGGACGGGGGGCGGCTACACCTTC
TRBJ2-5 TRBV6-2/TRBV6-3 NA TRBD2 CASSYFSGQETQYF TGTGCCAGCAGTTACTTTAGCGGGCAAGAGACCCAGTACTTC
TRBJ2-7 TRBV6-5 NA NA CASTRLDGHEQYF TGTGCCAGCACCAGACTAGACGGCCACGAGCAGTACTTC
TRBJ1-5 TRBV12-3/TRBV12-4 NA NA CASSSDSNQPQHF TGTGCCAGCAGTTCAGATAGCAATCAGCCCCAGCATTTT
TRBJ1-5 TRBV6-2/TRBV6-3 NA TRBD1 CASSAGTGNQPQHF TGTGCCAGCAGCGCCGGGACAGGCAATCAGCCCCAGCATTTT
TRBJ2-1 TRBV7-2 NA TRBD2 CASSLADLAGNEQFF TGTGCCAGCAGCTTAGCAGATCTAGCGGGGAATGAGCAGTTCTTC
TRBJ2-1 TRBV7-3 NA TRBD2 CASSSQPAAAGLYYNEQFF TGTGCCAGCAGCTCGCAACCGGCGGCAGCGGGGCTATACTACAATGAGCAGTTCTTC
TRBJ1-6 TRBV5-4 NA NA CASSRQGSYNSPLHF TGTGCCAGCAGCCGCCAGGGATCCTATAATTCACCCCTCCACTTT
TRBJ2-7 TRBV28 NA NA CASSGIGTTYEQYF TGTGCCAGCAGTGGGATAGGGACAACGTACGAGCAGTACTTC
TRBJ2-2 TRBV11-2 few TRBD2 CASSLIGAGENTGELFF TGTGCCAGCAGCTTAATTGGGGCGGGAGAGAACACCGGGGAGCTGTTTTTT
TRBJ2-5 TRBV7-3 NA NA CASSLMREETQYF TGTGCCAGCAGCTTAATGCGGGAAGAGACCCAGTACTTC
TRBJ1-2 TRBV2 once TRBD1 CASSDNRGQGGGYTF TGTGCCAGCAGTGACAACCGAGGACAGGGCGGGGGCTACACCTTC
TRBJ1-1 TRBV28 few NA CASNNRPEAFF TGTGCCAGCAACAACAGGCCTGAAGCTTTCTTT
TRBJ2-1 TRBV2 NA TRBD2 CASRPGTSRNNEQFF TGTGCCAGCAGGCCCGGGACTAGCCGGAACAATGAGCAGTTCTTC
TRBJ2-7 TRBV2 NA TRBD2 CASRTSGSSYEQYF TGTGCCAGCAGGACTAGCGGGAGCTCCTACGAGCAGTACTTC
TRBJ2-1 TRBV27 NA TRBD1 CASSLGTGSYNEQFF TGTGCCAGCAGTTTAGGGACAGGGTCCTACAATGAGCAGTTCTTC
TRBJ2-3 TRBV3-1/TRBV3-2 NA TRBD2 CASSHPDSGRREYF TGTGCCAGCAGCCACCCCGATAGCGGGAGGAGGGAGTATTTT
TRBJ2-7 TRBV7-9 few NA CASSLPVEQPEQYF TGTGCCAGCAGCTTACCGGTAGAGCAACCCGAGCAGTACTTC
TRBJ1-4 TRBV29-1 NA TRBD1 CSAGQTNEKLFF TGCAGCGCGGGACAGACTAATGAAAAACTGTTTTTT
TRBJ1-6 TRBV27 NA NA CATRGTYNSPLHF TGTGCCACCCGGGGTACCTATAATTCACCCCTCCACTTT
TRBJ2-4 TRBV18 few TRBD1 CASSPGAGQEAKNIQYF TGTGCCAGCTCACCAGGGGCGGGACAGGAAGCCAAAAACATTCAGTACTTC
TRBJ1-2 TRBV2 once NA CASSEGSRSYGYTF TGTGCCAGCAGTGAAGGAAGTCGTAGCTATGGCTACACCTTC
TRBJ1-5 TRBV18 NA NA CASSPQTGYQPQHF TGTGCCAGCTCACCACAAACAGGGTACCAGCCCCAGCATTTT
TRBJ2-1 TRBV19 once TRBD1 CASTRGRNEQFF TGTGCCAGTACCAGGGGGCGAAATGAGCAGTTCTTC
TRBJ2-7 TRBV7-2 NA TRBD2 CASSLGSGRNEQYF TGTGCCAGCAGCTTAGGTAGCGGGAGGAACGAGCAGTACTTC
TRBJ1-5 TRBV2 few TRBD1 CASNTGQLYNQPQHF TGTGCCAGCAATACGGGACAGCTATACAATCAGCCCCAGCATTTT
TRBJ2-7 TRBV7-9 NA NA CASRWGPDEQYF TGTGCCAGCAGGTGGGGCCCGGACGAGCAGTACTTC
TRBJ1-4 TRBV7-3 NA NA CASSDGEAGKLFF TGTGCCAGCAGCGACGGGGAGGCGGGAAAACTGTTTTTT
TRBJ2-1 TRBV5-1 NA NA CASSLGQHRSYNEQFF TGCGCCAGCAGCTTGGGACAACACCGCTCCTACAATGAGCAGTTCTTC
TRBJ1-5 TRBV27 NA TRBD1 CASSPDRAFQPQHF TGTGCCAGCAGCCCTGACAGGGCTTTTCAGCCCCAGCATTTT
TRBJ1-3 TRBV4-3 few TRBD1 CASSGDRGHGNTIYF TGCGCCAGCAGTGGCGACAGGGGGCATGGAAACACCATATATTTT
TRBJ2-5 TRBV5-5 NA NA CASSFRNQETQYF TGTGCCAGCAGCTTCAGGAACCAAGAGACCCAGTACTTC
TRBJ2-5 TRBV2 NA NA CASSPRQGRETQYF TGTGCCAGCAGCCCGAGGCAGGGTCGGGAGACCCAGTACTTC
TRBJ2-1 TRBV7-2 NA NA CASSSSRLGRRNEQFF TGTGCCAGCAGCTCGTCCCGTCTAGGGAGGCGCAATGAGCAGTTCTTC
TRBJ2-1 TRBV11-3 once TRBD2 CASSLAAGGHNEQFF TGTGCCAGCAGCTTAGCAGCGGGAGGGCACAATGAGCAGTTCTTC
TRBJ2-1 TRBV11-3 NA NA CASSPEGYRDNEQFF TGTGCCAGCAGCCCTGAGGGCTACCGCGACAATGAGCAGTTCTTC
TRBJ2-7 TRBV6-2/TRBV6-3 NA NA CASSYSLAVYEQYF TGTGCCAGCAGTTACTCTCTGGCCGTCTACGAGCAGTACTTC
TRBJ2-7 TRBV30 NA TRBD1 CAWRRSGQGEQYF TGTGCCTGGAGGAGATCGGGACAGGGCGAGCAGTACTTC
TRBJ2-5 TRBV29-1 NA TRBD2 CSVGGGEETQYF TGCAGCGTGGGGGGAGGGGAAGAGACCCAGTACTTC
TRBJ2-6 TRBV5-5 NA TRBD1 CASSLAVSGGTGANVLTF TGTGCCAGCAGCTTGGCTGTTTCAGGGGGCACTGGGGCCAACGTCCTGACTTTC
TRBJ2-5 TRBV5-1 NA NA CASSLEAPAGLETQYF TGCGCCAGCAGCTTGGAGGCCCCAGCCGGACTAGAGACCCAGTACTTC
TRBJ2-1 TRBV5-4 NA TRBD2 CASSPGTSGSYEQFF TGTGCCAGCAGCCCCGGGACTAGCGGGAGTTATGAGCAGTTCTTC
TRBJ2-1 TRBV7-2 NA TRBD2 CASSLGASGRVNEQFF TGTGCCAGCAGCCTAGGGGCTAGCGGGAGGGTGAATGAGCAGTTCTTC
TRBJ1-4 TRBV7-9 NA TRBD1 CASSPTGATNEKLFF TGTGCCAGCAGCCCGACAGGGGCAACTAATGAAAAACTGTTTTTT
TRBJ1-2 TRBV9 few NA CASSVEPDRRYGYTF TGTGCCAGCAGCGTAGAACCCGACAGGCGCTATGGCTACACCTTC
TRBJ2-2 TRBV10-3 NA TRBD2 CAISGSGLAGINTGELFF TGTGCCATCAGTGGTTCGGGACTAGCGGGGATAAACACCGGGGAGCTGTTTTTT
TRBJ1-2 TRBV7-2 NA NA CASTLQGNYRGYTF TGTGCCAGCACCCTTCAGGGGAATTATAGGGGCTACACCTTC
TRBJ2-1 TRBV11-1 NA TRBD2 CASRKPGRKGDEQFF TGTGCCAGCAGAAAGCCCGGGAGGAAAGGGGATGAGCAGTTCTTC
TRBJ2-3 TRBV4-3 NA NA CASSQQADTDTQYF TGCGCCAGCAGCCAACAAGCGGACACAGATACGCAGTATTTT